These 18 T cell receptor beta chains came from one sample sequenced in a study of control samples from healthy donors and cancer patients. Clones were sequenced by immunoSEQ multiplex PCR, and TCRdb holds only the in-frame ones, with some missing. The data contain 110,000 or so clones, roughly 90% of them singletons. The specimen sequenced was blood. These receptors all come from a man aged 50 to 59 in good health.

This clone was seen more than once but under ten times. The genes are TRBV30 and TRBJ1-1; TRBD1 matches at 8 bases. Germline CDR1 and CDR2: GTSNPN and SVGIG (reference sequence). The trim removed 6 bases at V and 10 bases at J, leaving 7 bases unmatched. This CDR3 is 11 amino acids long. The CDR3 DNA sequence: TGTGCCTGCCAGTGGACAGGGATAGCTTTCTTT. It specifies CACQWTGIAFF.

This rearrangement joins TRBV19 to TRBJ1-1, with a possible D match to TRBD1 (6 bases). V lost 4 bases and J lost 0, with 12 bases in between. The CDR3 spans 15 residues. Germline V gene sequence: CDR1 LNHDA, CDR2 SQIVND (reference sequence). CDR3 DNA: TGTGCCAGTAGTAGCAGGGGAGAGTTGAACACTGAAGCTTTCTTT. Its translation is CASSSRGELNTEAFF.

CDR3 sequence: CSASAAAYGYTF. Here the CDR3 DNA reads TGCAGTGCTAGTGCGGCCGCTTATGGCTACACCTTC. This rearrangement joins TRBV20-1 to TRBJ1-2; no clear D gene. V lost 3 bases, J lost 5 bases, and 10 bases lay in between. Germline CDR1 DFQATT, CDR2 SNEGSKA (reference sequence). This CDR3 is built from 12 residues.

This chain joins TRBV2 and TRBJ2-7; 7 bases are a match to TRBD1. After removal of 4 bases from V and 3 bases from J, the junction contained 6 bases not matched to a gene. Germline V CDR1 and CDR2: SNHLY, FYNNEI. The CDR3 spans 14 residues. Here the CDR3 reads CASSVQGTGYEQYF. Written as DNA, the CDR3 is TGTGCCAGCAGTGTACAGGGGACGGGCTACGAGCAGTACTTC. The full variable domain, with the rest looked up from reference TRBV2 and TRBJ2-7, is EPEVTQTPSHQVTQMGQEVILRCVPISNHLYFYWYRQILGQKVEFLVSFYNNEISEKSEIFDDQFSVERPDGSNFTLKIRSTKLEDSAMYFCASSVQGTGYEQYFGPGTRLTVT.

The chain couples TRBV10-3 to TRBJ1-1, with D possibly TRBD1 on 5 matching bases. CDR3 size: 13 residues. Germline CDR1 ENHRY, CDR2 SYGVKD. The germline V and J ends were trimmed by 8 bases and 1 base, with 11 bases remaining between them. CDR3 coding DNA: TGTGCCATCGTGGCGGGGGAGAACACTGAAGCTTTCTTT. Its translation: CAIVAGENTEAFF.

V and J are TRBV3-1 (or the pseudogene TRBV3-2) and TRBJ2-7; D tentatively fits TRBD1 or TRBD2 (5 bases each). V shed 4 bases and J shed 9 bases, with 16 bases lying between them. The CDR3 extends over 13 amino acids. Germline V CDR1 and CDR2: LGHDT, YNNKEL (reference sequence). Written as DNA, the CDR3 is TGTGCCAGCAGCCCCCGGGGCCCATTAGGGCAGTACTTC. Its translation: CASSPRGPLGQYF.

This chain connects TRBV5-1 to TRBJ2-2; 10 bases map to TRBD1. The CDR3 has 15 amino acids. Germline loops: CDR1 SGHRS, CDR2 YFSETQ. With V trimmed by 4 bases and J by 7 bases, 7 bases remained unmatched. CDR3 DNA sequence: TGCGCCAGCAGCCCAGGGACAGGGGCGGGCGGGGAGCTGTTTTTT. Its translation: CASSPGTGAGGELFF.

This chain connects TRBV29-1 to TRBJ1-4; tentative D call: TRBD1 (6 bases). This CDR3 comprises 14 residues. Germline V gene data show CDR1 as SQVTM and CDR2 as ANQGSEA. The V end lost 4 bases, the J end lost 7 bases, and 16 bases lay between the germline ends. The chain's CDR3 is CSVAVGGGREKLFF. In DNA form, the CDR3 reads TGCAGCGTTGCAGTAGGAGGGGGTCGTGAAAAACTGTTTTTT.

V is TRBV7-2 and J is TRBJ2-3; D is possibly TRBD1 (6 bases). CDR3 length equals 14 residues. From germline, CDR1 is SGHTA and CDR2 FQGNSA. Trimming cost V 2 bases and J 0 bases, with 6 bases left between them. CDR3 sequence (DNA): TGTGCCAGCAGCTTACAGGGGAGCACAGATACGCAGTATTTT. Translated, it gives CASSLQGSTDTQYF.

V is TRBV9 and J is TRBJ2-7; possibly TRBD2 for D (7 bases). This CDR3 has 15 amino acids. Trimming pared 0 bases from V and 2 bases from J, leaving 12 bases between. Germline values: CDR1 SGDLS, CDR2 YYNGEE. DNA for the CDR3: TGTGCCAGCAGCGTAGGCGGGGGCTCTGCCTACGAGCAGTACTTC. Its translation: CASSVGGGSAYEQYF.

The chain combines TRBV9 with TRBJ1-1; 12 nucleotides agree with TRBD1. Germline V lookup: CDR1 SGDLS, CDR2 YYNGEE. V lost 4 bases and J lost 5; bases outside the gene matches: 6. The CDR3 is 15 residues long. CDR3 DNA sequence: TGTGCCAGCAGCTCCCGGGACAGGGGGCTGACTGAAGCTTTCTTT. Translating it yields CASSSRDRGLTEAFF. The entire variable domain, with the rest obtained from reference TRBV9 and TRBJ1-1, is as follows: DSGVTQTPKHLITATGQRVTLRCSPRSGDLSVYWYQQSLDQGLQFLIQYYNGEERAKGNILERFSAQQFPDLHSELNLSSLELGDSALYFCASSSRDRGLTEAFFGQGTRLTVV.

The CDR3 DNA reads TGTGCCAGCAGTGAAGTAGCGGGGGGGTATAATGAGCAGTTCTTC. This codes for CASSEVAGGYNEQFF. The chain carries TRBV2 and TRBJ2-1, with TRBD2 matching 11 bases. Germline assignment: CDR1 SNHLY and CDR2 FYNNEI. Trimming took 1 base from V and 7 from J; bases not matched to a gene: 3. This CDR3 has 15 amino acids.

The rearrangement joins TRBV19 to TRBJ1-3; no reliable D call. The germline V gene has CDR1 LNHDA and CDR2 SQIVND (reference sequence). V was clipped by 7 bases and J by 4 bases, with 14 bases between them. The length of the CDR3 is 14 residues. The chain's CDR3 is CASNTGRYGNTIYF. The CDR3, as DNA: TGTGCCAGTAACACCGGGAGGTACGGAAACACCATATATTTT.

The chain links TRBV18 to TRBJ1-1; 8 bases are shared with TRBD1. Germline loops: CDR1 KGHSH, CDR2 LQKENI. The CDR3 is made up of 16 amino acids. The trim removed 2 bases at V and 1 base at J, leaving 6 bases unmatched. CDR3 sequence reads: CASSPSYGQGNTEAFF. CDR3 in DNA: TGTGCCAGCTCACCATCCTATGGACAGGGGAACACTGAAGCTTTCTTT.

CDR3 protein: CASSFGLAGTDTQYF. In nucleotides, the CDR3 is TGTGCCAGCAGTTTTGGCCTAGCGGGCACAGATACGCAGTATTTT. The chain employs TRBV27 and TRBJ2-3; 7 nucleotides line up with TRBD2. Trimming removed 3 bases from V and 1 base from J; junction bases left unmatched: 4. This CDR3 contains 15 residues. The germline gives CDR1 MNHEY, CDR2 SMNVEV (reference sequence).

This clone was recorded only once. The V and J genes are TRBV4-1 and TRBJ2-3; possibly TRBD1 for D (6 bases). This CDR3 has 16 amino acids. Trimming removed 0 bases at V and 2 bases at J, with 12 bases between. CDR1 is MGHRA and CDR2 is YSYEKL in the germline V gene. The CDR3 region is CASSQEGASSTDTQYF. The CDR3 DNA is TGCGCCAGCAGCCAAGAGGGGGCTAGCTCCACAGATACGCAGTATTTT.

This chain links TRBV5-4 with TRBJ2-3; 11 bases align to TRBD2. The CDR3 consists of 14 residues. Germline V CDR1 and CDR2: SGHNT, YYREEE (reference sequence). Unmatched junction bases numbered 3, after V lost 6 bases and J lost 3 bases. CDR3 in DNA: TGTGCCAGCAAACTAGCGGGGGCGACAGATACGCAGTATTTT. Encoded protein: CASKLAGATDTQYF.

This sequence joins TRBV9 and TRBJ2-3; unclear D gene. Germline V gives CDR1 SGDLS, CDR2 YYNGEE. V was clipped by 0 bases and J by 0 bases, with 8 bases between them. CDR3 size: 15 residues. The CDR3 here is CASSVGLPSTDTQYF. The CDR3 bases are TGTGCCAGCAGCGTAGGTCTCCCTAGCACAGATACGCAGTATTTT.